The 16 T cell receptor beta chains below all came from one sample that was sequenced in a study of blood T cell repertoires in COVID-19. Method: immunoSEQ multiplex PCR; TCRdb's copy keeps in-frame clones and lacks some. The table lists fewer than 400,000 clones, 92% of them singletons. Sequencing was carried out using PBMCs or T cells enriched from blood (not recorded which). The receptors here all came from a woman in her thirties who had recovered from COVID-19.

This chain links TRBV3-1 (or the pseudogene TRBV3-2) with TRBJ2-1; 16 nucleotides agree with TRBD2. CDR1 is LGHDT, CDR2 YNNKEL, per germline (reference sequence). The CDR3 consists of 18 residues. V was pared by 8 bases and J by 2 bases, with 9 bases of the junction left unmatched. The CDR3 protein is CASAKGTSGRVTYNEQFF. The CDR3 coding sequence is TGTGCCAGCGCAAAAGGGACTAGCGGGAGGGTAACCTACAATGAGCAGTTCTTC.

The gene calls are TRBV5-4 and TRBJ2-1; 11 positions agree with TRBD2. The CDR3 loop spans 13 amino acids. J was trimmed by 7 bases and V by 7 bases; bases with no gene match: 4. Germline CDR1 and CDR2: SGHNT and YYREEE (reference sequence). CDR3 sequence (DNA): TGTGCCAGCGGTCTAGCGGGGGGAAATGAGCAGTTCTTC. Protein sequence: CASGLAGGNEQFF.

V is TRBV4-3 and J is TRBJ2-2; TRBD2 agrees at 9 bases. Per germline, CDR1 LGHNA and CDR2 YSLEER. J gave up 0 bases and V 0 bases, and 2 bases lay outside the gene matches. This CDR3 has 17 amino acids. The CDR3 protein is CASSQDRGGANTGELFF. The CDR3 DNA reads TGCGCCAGCAGCCAAGATCGCGGGGGGGCGAACACCGGGGAGCTGTTTTTT.

This clone was seen a handful of times. This chain connects TRBV27 to TRBJ2-3; D may be TRBD1 (6 bases). CDR3 size: 16 residues. Germline V gene data show CDR1 as MNHEY and CDR2 as SMNVEV (reference sequence). V lost 2 bases and J lost 0, with 12 bases in between. The CDR3 DNA is TGTGCCAGCAGTTTACTCGGGACACTGAGCACAGATACGCAGTATTTT. It specifies CASSLLGTLSTDTQYF.

CDR3 sequence (DNA): TGTGCCAGCACAACAGGGATTGGTGAGCAGTTCTTC. Its protein is CASTTGIGEQFF. The rearrangement links TRBV19 to TRBJ2-1, with D perhaps TRBD1 (6 bases). Germline CDR1 LNHDA, CDR2 SQIVND (reference sequence). This CDR3 comprises 12 residues. Trimming removed 9 bases at V and 9 bases at J, with 15 bases between.

This sequence joins TRBV4-2 and TRBJ1-4; D remains unclear. V was pared by 4 bases and J by 10 bases, with 10 bases between. This CDR3 contains 12 residues. The germline CDR1 and CDR2 sequences are LGHNA and YNFKEQ. This CDR3 is CASSPNTRKLFF. The CDR3 bases are TGTGCCAGCAGCCCGAATACACGAAAACTGTTTTTT.

The chain couples TRBV19 to TRBJ2-7; 9 bases are a match to TRBD2. After removal of 5 bases from V and 8 bases from J, the junction contained 7 bases not matched to a gene. The CDR3 consists of 13 residues. The germline gives CDR1 LNHDA, CDR2 SQIVND (reference sequence). The CDR3 DNA follows: TGTGCCAGTAGTCAGCTAGCGGGATCTAAGCAGTACTTC. Its translation: CASSQLAGSKQYF.

This clone was observed many times. J is TRBJ2-3 and V is TRBV6-4; TRBD1 matches at 8 bases. CDR3 size: 14 residues. The germline CDR1 and CDR2 sequences are MRHNA and SNTAGT. Germline trimming cut 5 bases from V and 3 bases from J; bases unmatched to any gene: 4. CDR3 DNA sequence: TGTGCCAGCAGTCCCCAGGGGGCAACAGATACGCAGTATTTT. Its translation: CASSPQGATDTQYF.

A remark on this clone: Other DNA sequences of this sample code for an identical CDR3. J is TRBJ2-1 and V is TRBV7-3; TRBD2 matches at 9 bases. The CDR3 totals 16 residues. After removal of 5 bases from V and 0 bases from J, the junction contained 5 bases not matched to a gene. Germline values: CDR1 SGHTA, CDR2 FQGTGA. This chain's CDR3 is CASSLGAGGSYNEQFF. CDR3 coding DNA: TGTGCCAGCAGCCTAGGAGCGGGAGGCTCCTACAATGAGCAGTTCTTC.

This rearrangement joins TRBV28 to TRBJ2-5, with 10 nucleotides matching TRBD1. This CDR3 region has 14 residues. From germline, CDR1 is MDHEN and CDR2 SYDVKM. The V and J ends lost 5 bases and 5 bases, in that order; junction bases with no gene match: 5. The CDR3 bases are TGTGCCAGCAGTCCGGGACAGGGGTGGGAGACCCAGTACTTC. Protein product: CASSPGQGWETQYF.

V usage is TRBV5-4 and J usage is TRBJ1-1, with D perhaps TRBD1 (5 bases). V gave up 4 bases and J gave up 0 bases, with 10 bases separating them. The CDR3 has 14 amino acids. Germline assignment: CDR1 SGHNT and CDR2 YYREEE (reference sequence). The CDR3 nucleotides read TGTGCCAGCAGCACGGGGGAACTGAACACTGAAGCTTTCTTT. Protein: CASSTGELNTEAFF.

The V call is TRBV24-1, the J call TRBJ1-5; unclear D gene. Germline CDR1 reads KGHDR; CDR2 reads SFDVKD. This CDR3 region has 12 residues. The V end was cut by 4 bases, the J end by 4 bases, with 4 bases between. CDR3 DNA sequence: TGTGCCACCAGTGACTTAAATCAGCCCCAGCATTTT. This encodes CATSDLNQPQHF.

This clone has only one observation. V gene TRBV5-1 combines with J gene TRBJ2-3; tentative D call: TRBD2 (5 bases). V was pared by 4 bases and J by 2 bases, with 17 bases between. The CDR3 spans 16 residues. The germline CDR1 and CDR2 sequences are SGHRS and YFSETQ. CDR3 bases: TGCGCCAGCAGCCCCTCTAAAGGGAGTGACACAGATACGCAGTATTTT. Protein sequence: CASSPSKGSDTDTQYF.

This chain uses TRBV28 with TRBJ1-6, with 7 positions matching TRBD1. The junction had 11 bases not matched to a gene; V was cut back by 6 bases and J by 9 bases. The CDR3 length is 15 residues. Germline V lookup: CDR1 MDHEN, CDR2 SYDVKM. This CDR3 is CASSYNRGRGSPLHF. The CDR3, as DNA: TGTGCCAGCAGCTACAACAGGGGAAGAGGTTCACCCCTCCACTTT.

The V call is TRBV4-3, the J call TRBJ2-3; 10 bases are shared with TRBD1. CDR3 length: 18 amino acids. The junction had 12 bases not matched to a gene; V was cut back by 1 base and J by 5 bases. Germline V gives CDR1 LGHNA, CDR2 YSLEER. The CDR3 DNA is TGCGCCAGCAGCCAAGTTTTGTCCGGGACAGGGGTTCAAGATACGCAGTATTTT. This gives the protein CASSQVLSGTGVQDTQYF.

This chain connects TRBV5-6 to TRBJ2-7; D possibly corresponds to TRBD2 (7 bases). CDR1 is SGHDT, CDR2 YYEEEE, per germline. The CDR3 sequence is 13 residues long. Trimming removed 2 bases at V and 7 bases at J, with 13 bases between. CDR3 bases: TGTGCCAGCAGCTTAACGGGAGGACAGGAGCAGTACTTC. It codes for CASSLTGGQEQYF.